This TCR beta chain stems from a study of blood T cell repertoires in COVID-19. Background on the study: Acute and convalescent COVID-19 specimens originated in the United States, Italy and Spain. Sample material is recorded as cDNA or gDNA derived from T cells, B-cell-depleted T cells, or PBMCs.

Germline CDR1 and CDR2: MNHEY and SVGAGI. V was pared by 4 bases and J by 2 bases, with 14 bases between. This CDR3 contains 15 residues. In the authors' methods: Estimation of nucleated cell counts relied on the amplification of reference gene primers. Sequencing used immunoSEQ multiplex PCR; TCRdb keeps in-frame clones, though not all of them. That table furnishes V, J and clone size, whereas the DNA furnished D and trimming. The sample holds roughly 46,000 clones, approximately 85% seen once. This receptor was identified in a human donor in a cohort sampled during active COVID-19. The donor label of this sample is uncertain. Input material: peripheral blood. The chain recombines TRBV6-5 with TRBJ2-5, with D tentatively TRBD2 (5 bases). The chain's CDR3 is CASSSGGAVQETQYF. CDR3 in DNA: TGTGCCAGCAGTTCCGGAGGAGCAGTACAAGAGACCCAGTACTTC.